The 4 T cell receptor beta chains in this list originate from one sample, sequenced in a study of regulatory T cells in long-lasting Graves disease (dated by TCRdb to about 2021). The library was made by multiplex PCR. TCRdb records Illumina HiSeq 4000 as the sequencer. TCR beta libraries were built with iRepertoire HTBI primers and Arm-PCR amplification of CDR3 regions. TCRdb ran its own pipeline on the public reads, namely fastp trimming at Q25 and MiXCR clone calling, and kept in-frame beta chains. Every CDR3 protein is listed once, alongside the most common genes and DNA of its rows. For this sample the table gives about 530,000 distinct CDR3 sequences, of which around 15% were detected only once. The top ten hold around 25% of the sample. The time point label corresponds to: newly diagnosed GD, antithyroid drugs for less than 3 months. For both TCR sequencing and RNA sequencing, RNA was extracted from PBMCs using TRIzol.

These data also formed part of another study, on T cells in Graves' hyperthyroidism and ophthalmopathy.

Specimen: peripheral blood mononuclear cells (PBMCs), collected at new diagnosis, from a patient treated with antithyroid drugs. These receptor sequences come from a woman aged 35 to 59 with Graves disease. Donor details come from another sample of the same person, matched by shared clones.

The table lists this clonotype with many counts. The chain couples TRBV12-3 or TRBV12-4 to TRBJ2-1, with a tentative D call TRBD1 (5 bases). CDR3 size: 11 residues. Trimming took off 6 bases at V and 10 bases at J, with 10 bases between the two ends. CDR3 loop: CASSQGQEQFF. The DNA for the CDR3 is TGTGCCAGCAGCCAAGGACAAGAGCAGTTCTTC.

The table lists this clonotype with a few counts. The chain couples TRBV7-2 to TRBJ2-1, with a tentative D call TRBD1 (6 bases). Trimming shortened V by 5 bases and J by 4 bases, and 18 bases separated the two germline ends. The CDR3 has 16 amino acids. Germline V gene sequence: CDR1 SGHTA, CDR2 FQGNSA. DNA of the CDR3: TGTGCCAGCAGCCAACGCAGGGGAGTCATGTACAATGAGCAGTTCTTC. This gives the protein CASSQRRGVMYNEQFF.

This clonotype was found a few times. The chain recombines TRBV5-4 with TRBJ2-7; 8 bases are a match to TRBD1. The length of the CDR3 is 13 residues. J lost 9 bases, V lost 3 bases, and 8 bases had no gene match. Germline-derived CDR1 and CDR2 are SGHNT and YYREEE (reference sequence). DNA of the CDR3: TGTGCCAGCAGCTCCGGGACAGGTGTTGTGCAGTACTTC. Protein: CASSSGTGVVQYF.

With respect to this clonotype: A single base separates this from a much larger clone, so it may be a read error. The chain couples TRBV27 to TRBJ1-1; TRBD1 matches at 7 bases. Germline V gene data show CDR1 as MNHEY and CDR2 as SMNVEV (reference sequence). The CDR3 totals 15 residues. The DNA of the CDR3 is TGTGCCAGCAGTTCCAGGGACAGCATGAAGACTGAAGCTTTCTTT. It codes for CASSSRDSMKTEAFF.